This T cell receptor beta chain was captured in a study of T cells after yellow fever vaccination. This clonotype came up a few times. TCRdb re-called the 5' RACE reads with MiXCR, one entry per CDR3 protein. The table lists about 50,000 distinct CDR3 sequences, less than 9% of them singletons. Specimen: CD8+ T cells sorted from PBMCs, collected less than 16 days after the first yellow fever vaccination. The receptor's source is a young man who received the YFV17D yellow fever vaccine.

The CDR3 protein is CSAGTSGVRALNEQFF. The CDR3 nucleotides read TGCAGTGCTGGGACTAGCGGGGTGAGGGCTCTCAATGAGCAGTTCTTC. This rearrangement joins TRBV20-1 to TRBJ2-1, with 13 bases fitting TRBD2. J was trimmed by 6 bases and V by 5 bases; bases with no gene match: 10. Germline V CDR1 and CDR2: DFQATT, SNEGSKA (reference sequence). The CDR3 length is 16 residues.